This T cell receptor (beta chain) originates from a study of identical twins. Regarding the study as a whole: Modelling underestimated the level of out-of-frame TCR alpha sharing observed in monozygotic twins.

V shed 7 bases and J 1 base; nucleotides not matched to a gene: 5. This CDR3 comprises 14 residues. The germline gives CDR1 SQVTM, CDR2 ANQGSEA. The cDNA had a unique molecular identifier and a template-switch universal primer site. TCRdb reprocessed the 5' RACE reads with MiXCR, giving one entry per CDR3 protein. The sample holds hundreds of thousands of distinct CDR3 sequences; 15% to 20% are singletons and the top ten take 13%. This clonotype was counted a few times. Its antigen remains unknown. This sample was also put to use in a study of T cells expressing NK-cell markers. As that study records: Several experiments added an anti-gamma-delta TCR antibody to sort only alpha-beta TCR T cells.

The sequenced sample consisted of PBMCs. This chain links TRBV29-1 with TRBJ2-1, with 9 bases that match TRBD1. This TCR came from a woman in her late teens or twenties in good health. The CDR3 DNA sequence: TGCAGCGGGGACAGGGATAGATCCTACAATGAGCAGTTCTTC. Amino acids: CSGDRDRSYNEQFF.